This section outlines one T cell receptor (beta chain) sequence together with its context. TCRdb reprocessed the reads with MiXCR, giving one entry per CDR3 protein. The profile shows 680,000 or so distinct CDR3 sequences, about 40% of them singletons. These data originate in a study of T cell repertoires in cytomegalovirus infection. Across the whole study: Both CMV infection and a matching HLA type were indicated by public TCR beta signatures.

The CDR3 has 16 amino acids. Trimming cost V 5 bases and J 7 bases; bases outside gene matches: 9. Sequencing input: PBMCs. This sequence originates from a human donor in good health (CMV status not recorded). Some clones in this sample may be carry-over from other donors' samples. The genes are TRBV12-3 or TRBV12-4 and TRBJ2-1, with TRBD2 matching over 12 bases. The CDR3 sequence is CASSPYGLAGKNEQFF. CDR3 DNA: TGTGCCAGCAGTCCATACGGACTAGCGGGAAAAAATGAGCAGTTCTTC.